This TCR beta chain was captured by sequencing in a study of patients and donors after allogeneic stem cell transplantation. Germline V gene lookup returns CDR1 SGHRS and CDR2 YFSETQ. The CDR3 is made up of 15 amino acids. Between the trimmed V and J ends, which lost 0 bases and 0 bases, there was a span of 10 bases. One entry per CDR3 protein results from TCRdb running MiXCR on the RT-PCR reads. This table holds about a million distinct CDR3 sequences, roughly 18% found once. The J gene is TRBJ2-7, the V gene TRBV5-1; D not resolved. The sequenced sample consisted of blood, either unsorted or a sorted T cell fraction (not recorded which). This TCR derives from a human donor who was either an allogeneic HSCT recipient or a stem cell or donor lymphocyte infusion donor (not recorded which). It is not recorded whose cells these are; they may come from a transplant donor. Here the CDR3 reads CASSLGRLNSYEQYF. CDR3 DNA: TGCGCCAGCAGCTTGGGTAGGCTAAACTCCTACGAGCAGTACTTC.